The TCR beta chain described here comes from a study of blood T cell repertoires in COVID-19. Using immunoSEQ multiplex PCR, the repertoire was profiled, and TCRdb retains in-frame clones only, with some absent. The table shows more than 200,000 clones, with around nine tenths occurring only once. The TCR comes from a woman in her twenties or thirties who had recovered from COVID-19. Specimen: PBMCs or T cells enriched from blood (not recorded which).

CDR3 DNA: TGTGCCAGCAGCTTGGAGTCGGGAAACTATGGCTACACCTTC. Translation: CASSLESGNYGYTF. The rearrangement uses TRBV5-8 and TRBJ1-2; D ambiguous. The CDR3 has 14 amino acids. CDR1 is SGHTS and CDR2 is YDEGEE in the germline V gene. V was pared by 0 bases and J by 2 bases, with 8 bases between.